The clone carrying this TCR beta chain has just a few counts. Antigen specificity is unknown. Mixed lymphocyte reaction cells underwent less than 7 days of coculture at 37°C. The repertoire was sequenced with immunoSEQ multiplex PCR; TCRdb's copy has only in-frame clones and lacks some. The repertoire holds almost 15,000 clones, 35% to 45% seen once, with roughly 7% in the top ten. This sample is part of a study of siplizumab effects on memory and regulatory T cells. Germline V CDR1 and CDR2: SGHDT, YYEEEE. V dropped 0 bases and J dropped 5 bases, with 12 bases sitting between them. CDR3 size: 15 residues.

The origin of this receptor is a human donor in good health; the cells came from an allogeneic mixed lymphocyte reaction. Some clones in this sample may be carry-over from other donors' samples. The genes are TRBV5-6 and TRBJ1-5, with D possibly matching TRBD1 (5 bases). Input material: CFSE-low (dividing) CD4+ T cells sorted from an allogeneic mixed lymphocyte reaction. The CDR3 here is CASSLAGPADQPQHF. Here the CDR3 DNA reads TGTGCCAGCAGCTTGGCGGGGCCTGCCGATCAGCCCCAGCATTTT.